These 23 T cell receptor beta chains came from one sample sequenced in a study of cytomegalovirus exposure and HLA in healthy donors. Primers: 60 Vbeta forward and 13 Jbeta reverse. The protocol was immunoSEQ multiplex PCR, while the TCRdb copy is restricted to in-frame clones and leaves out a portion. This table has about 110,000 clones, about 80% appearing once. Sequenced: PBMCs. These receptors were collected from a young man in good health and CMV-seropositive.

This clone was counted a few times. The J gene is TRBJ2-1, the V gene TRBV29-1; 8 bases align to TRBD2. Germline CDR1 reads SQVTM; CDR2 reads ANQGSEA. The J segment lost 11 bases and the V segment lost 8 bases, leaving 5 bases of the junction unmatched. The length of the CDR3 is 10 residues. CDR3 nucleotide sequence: TGCAGCACGGGGGGGACAAAGCAGTTCTTC. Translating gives CSTGGTKQFF.

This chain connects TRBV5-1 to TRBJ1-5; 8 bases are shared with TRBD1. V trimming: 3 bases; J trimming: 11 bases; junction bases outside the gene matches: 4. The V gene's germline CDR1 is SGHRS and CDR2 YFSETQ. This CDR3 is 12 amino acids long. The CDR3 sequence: CASSWTGSAQHF. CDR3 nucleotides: TGCGCCAGCAGCTGGACAGGGTCAGCCCAGCATTTT.

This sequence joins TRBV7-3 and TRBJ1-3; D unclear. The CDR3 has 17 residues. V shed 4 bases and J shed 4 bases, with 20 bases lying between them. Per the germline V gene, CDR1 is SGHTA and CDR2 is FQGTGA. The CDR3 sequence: CASSSQVLGRPGNTIYF. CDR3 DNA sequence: TGTGCCAGCAGCTCCCAGGTCCTGGGGAGGCCAGGAAACACCATATATTTT. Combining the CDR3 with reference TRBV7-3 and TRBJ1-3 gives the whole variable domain GAGVSQTPSNKVTEKGKYVELRCDPISGHTALYWYRQSLGQGPEFLIYFQGTGAADDSGLPNDRFFAVRPEGSVSTLKIQRTERGDSAVYLCASSSQVLGRPGNTIYFGEGSWLTVV.

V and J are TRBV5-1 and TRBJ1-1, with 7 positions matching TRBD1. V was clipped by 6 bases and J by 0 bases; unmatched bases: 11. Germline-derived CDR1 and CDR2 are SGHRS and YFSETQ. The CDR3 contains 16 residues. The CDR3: CASKDPGQLMNTEAFF. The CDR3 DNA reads TGCGCCAGCAAGGATCCGGGACAGCTCATGAACACTGAAGCTTTCTTT.

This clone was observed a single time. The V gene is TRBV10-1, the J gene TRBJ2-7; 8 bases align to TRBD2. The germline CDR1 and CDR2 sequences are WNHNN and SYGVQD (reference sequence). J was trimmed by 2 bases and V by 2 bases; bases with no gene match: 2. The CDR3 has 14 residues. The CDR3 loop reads CASSEVGGAYEQYF. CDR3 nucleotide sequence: TGCGCCAGCAGTGAGGTCGGGGGGGCCTACGAGCAGTACTTC.

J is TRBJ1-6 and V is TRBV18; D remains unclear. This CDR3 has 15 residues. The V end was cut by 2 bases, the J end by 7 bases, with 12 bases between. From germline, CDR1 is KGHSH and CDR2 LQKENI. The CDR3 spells CASSPVTSRNSPLHF. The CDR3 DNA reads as TGTGCCAGCTCACCAGTTACATCTAGGAATTCACCCCTCCACTTT.

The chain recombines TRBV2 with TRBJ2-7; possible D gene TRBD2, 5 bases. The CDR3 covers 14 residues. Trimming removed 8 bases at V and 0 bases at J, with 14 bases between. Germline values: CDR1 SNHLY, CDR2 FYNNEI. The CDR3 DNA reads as TGTGCCAGCGGGCGATTGGCGGGCTCCTACGAGCAGTACTTC. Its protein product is CASGRLAGSYEQYF.

CDR3 in DNA: TGTGCCAGCAGCTCCCTCCGGGACAGATCCTACGAGCAGTACTTC. This encodes CASSSLRDRSYEQYF. V gene TRBV11-2 combines with J gene TRBJ2-7; 7 bases match TRBD1. From germline, CDR1 is SGHAT and CDR2 FQNNGV. The ends lost 4 bases at V and 1 base at J; junction bases unmatched: 7. The CDR3 is 15 amino acids.

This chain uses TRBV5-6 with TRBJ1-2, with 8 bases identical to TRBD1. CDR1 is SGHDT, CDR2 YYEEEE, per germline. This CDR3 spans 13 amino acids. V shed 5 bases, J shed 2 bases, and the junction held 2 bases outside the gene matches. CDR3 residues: CASSDRGNYGYTF. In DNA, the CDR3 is TGTGCCAGCAGTGACAGGGGAAACTATGGCTACACCTTC.

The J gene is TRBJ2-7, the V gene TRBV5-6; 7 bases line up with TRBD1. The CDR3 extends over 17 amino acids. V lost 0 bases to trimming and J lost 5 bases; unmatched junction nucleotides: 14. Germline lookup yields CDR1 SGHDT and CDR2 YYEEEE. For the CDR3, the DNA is TGTGCCAGCAGCTTGGCTTGGACAAGACAGGGAGAGGACGAGCAGTACTTC. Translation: CASSLAWTRQGEDEQYF.

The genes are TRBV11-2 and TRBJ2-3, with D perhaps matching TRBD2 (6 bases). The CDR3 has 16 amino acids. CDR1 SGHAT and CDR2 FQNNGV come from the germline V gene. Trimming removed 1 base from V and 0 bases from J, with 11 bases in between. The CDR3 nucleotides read TGTGCCAGCAGCTTAGGAACAGGACTAAGCACAGATACGCAGTATTTT. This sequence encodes CASSLGTGLSTDTQYF.

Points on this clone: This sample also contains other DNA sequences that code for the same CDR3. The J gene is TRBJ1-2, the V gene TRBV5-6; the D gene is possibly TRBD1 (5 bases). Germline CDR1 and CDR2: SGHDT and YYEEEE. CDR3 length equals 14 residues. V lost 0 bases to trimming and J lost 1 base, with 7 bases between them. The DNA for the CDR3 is TGTGCCAGCAGCTTGGGTCAGGGTAACTATGGCTACACCTTC. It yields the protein CASSLGQGNYGYTF.

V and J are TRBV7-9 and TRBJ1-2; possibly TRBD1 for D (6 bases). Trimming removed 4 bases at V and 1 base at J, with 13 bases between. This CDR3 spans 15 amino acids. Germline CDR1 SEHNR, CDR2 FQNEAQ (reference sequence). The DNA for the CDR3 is TGTGCCAGCAGCTACCGGGACACCATTAACTATGGCTACACCTTC. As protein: CASSYRDTINYGYTF.

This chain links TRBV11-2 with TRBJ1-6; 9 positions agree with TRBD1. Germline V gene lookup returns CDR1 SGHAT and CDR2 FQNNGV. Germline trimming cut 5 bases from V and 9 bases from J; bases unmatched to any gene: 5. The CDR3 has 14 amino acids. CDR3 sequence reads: CASSAQGAGSPLHF. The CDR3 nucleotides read TGTGCCAGCAGCGCACAGGGGGCTGGTTCACCCCTCCACTTT.

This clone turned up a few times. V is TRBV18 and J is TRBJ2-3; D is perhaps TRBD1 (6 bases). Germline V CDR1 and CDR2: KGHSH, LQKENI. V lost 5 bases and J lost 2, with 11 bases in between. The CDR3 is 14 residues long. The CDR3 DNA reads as TGTGCCAGCTCAGAGACAGGTTACACAGATACGCAGTATTTT. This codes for CASSETGYTDTQYF.

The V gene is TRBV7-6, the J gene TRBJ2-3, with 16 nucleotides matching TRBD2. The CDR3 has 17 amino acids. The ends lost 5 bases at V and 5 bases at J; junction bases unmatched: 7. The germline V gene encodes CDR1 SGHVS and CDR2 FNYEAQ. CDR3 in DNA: TGTGCCAGCAGCATGGGACTAGCGGGGGGGTCGCAAGATACGCAGTATTTT. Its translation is CASSMGLAGGSQDTQYF.

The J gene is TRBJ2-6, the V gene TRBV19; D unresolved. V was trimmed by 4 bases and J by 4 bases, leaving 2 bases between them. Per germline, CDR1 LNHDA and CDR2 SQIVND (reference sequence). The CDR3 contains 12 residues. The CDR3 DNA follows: TGTGCCAGTAGTACAGGGGCCAACGTCCTGACTTTC. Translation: CASSTGANVLTF.

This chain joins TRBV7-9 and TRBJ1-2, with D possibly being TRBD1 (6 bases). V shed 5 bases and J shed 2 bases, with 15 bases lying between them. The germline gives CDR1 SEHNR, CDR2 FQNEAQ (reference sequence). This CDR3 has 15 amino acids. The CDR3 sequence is CASSTPQGGNYGYTF. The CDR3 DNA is TGTGCCAGCAGCACCCCCCAAGGGGGAAACTATGGCTACACCTTC.

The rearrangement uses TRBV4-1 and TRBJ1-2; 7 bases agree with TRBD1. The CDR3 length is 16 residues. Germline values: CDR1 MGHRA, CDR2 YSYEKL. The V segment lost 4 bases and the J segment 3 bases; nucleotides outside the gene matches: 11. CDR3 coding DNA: TGCGCCAGCAGCCTCAATACAGGGGCCCCACACTATGGCTACACCTTC. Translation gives CASSLNTGAPHYGYTF.

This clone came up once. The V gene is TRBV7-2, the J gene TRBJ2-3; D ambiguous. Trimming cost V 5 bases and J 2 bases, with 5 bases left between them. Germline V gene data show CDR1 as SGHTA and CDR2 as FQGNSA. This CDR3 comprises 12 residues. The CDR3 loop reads CASSLFTDTQYF. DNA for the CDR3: TGTGCCAGCAGCCTTTTCACAGATACGCAGTATTTT.

The CDR3 loop is CASMLSGLANYGYTF. In DNA, the CDR3 is TGTGCCAGCATGCTGTCAGGGCTCGCTAACTATGGCTACACCTTC. V and J are TRBV2 and TRBJ1-2; D might be TRBD1 (5 bases). The V gene's germline CDR1 is SNHLY and CDR2 FYNNEI. The V end was cut by 7 bases, the J end by 0 bases, with 15 bases between. The CDR3 covers 15 residues. The full variable domain, rest sourced from reference TRBV2 and TRBJ1-2, is EPEVTQTPSHQVTQMGQEVILRCVPISNHLYFYWYRQILGQKVEFLVSFYNNEISEKSEIFDDQFSVERPDGSNFTLKIRSTKLEDSAMYFCASMLSGLANYGYTFGSGTRLTVV.

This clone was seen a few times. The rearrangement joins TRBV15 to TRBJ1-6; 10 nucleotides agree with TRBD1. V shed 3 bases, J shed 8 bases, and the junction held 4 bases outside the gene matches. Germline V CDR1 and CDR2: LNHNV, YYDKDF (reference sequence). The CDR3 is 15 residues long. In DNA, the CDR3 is TGTGCCACCAGCAGGGGGGGACAGGGGTATTCACCCCTCCACTTT. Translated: CATSRGGQGYSPLHF.

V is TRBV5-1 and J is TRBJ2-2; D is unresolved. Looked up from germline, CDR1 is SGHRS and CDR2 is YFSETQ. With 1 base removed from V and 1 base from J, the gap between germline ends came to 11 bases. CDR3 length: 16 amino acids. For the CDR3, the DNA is TGCGCCAGCAGCTTGAAGGCGGTGGGGAACACCGGGGAGCTGTTTTTT. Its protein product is CASSLKAVGNTGELFF. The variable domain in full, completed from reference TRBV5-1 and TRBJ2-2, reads KAGVTQTPRYLIKTRGQQVTLSCSPISGHRSVSWYQQTPGQGLQFLFEYFSETQRNKGNFPGRFSGRQFSNSRSEMNVSTLELGDSALYLCASSLKAVGNTGELFFGEGSRLTVL.